The present entry profiles one TCR beta chain with its context. No antigen is known for it. Alpha and beta libraries were amplified separately from the second PCR onward. The data originate from a study of naive and memory T cell subsets. General study findings and limits: From naive to CM, EM and EMRA, diversity decreased and Gini increased.

Both TRBC1 and TRBC2 were covered by a beta constant-region primer of two equimolar oligonucleotides. The ligated cDNA underwent four PCR rounds using SP2 and nested alpha and beta constant-region primers. In TCRdb, the UMI-ligation and nested PCR reads were re-called with MiXCR into one record per CDR3 protein. This table has just over 80,000 distinct CDR3 sequences, about 10% appearing once. The V and J ends lost 7 bases and 15 bases respectively, with 25 bases between them. Germline V gives CDR1 MNHEY, CDR2 SVGEGT. The CDR3 is 14 residues long. The sample was naive CD8+ T cells from blood. This clonotype was obtained from a human donor in good health. The rearrangement uses TRBV6-2 or TRBV6-3 and TRBJ2-4; possible D gene TRBD1, 6 bases. The CDR3 here is CASTSTLRDIYRYF. As DNA, the CDR3 is TGTGCCAGCACCTCGACGCTCCGGGACATCTATCGGTACTTC.